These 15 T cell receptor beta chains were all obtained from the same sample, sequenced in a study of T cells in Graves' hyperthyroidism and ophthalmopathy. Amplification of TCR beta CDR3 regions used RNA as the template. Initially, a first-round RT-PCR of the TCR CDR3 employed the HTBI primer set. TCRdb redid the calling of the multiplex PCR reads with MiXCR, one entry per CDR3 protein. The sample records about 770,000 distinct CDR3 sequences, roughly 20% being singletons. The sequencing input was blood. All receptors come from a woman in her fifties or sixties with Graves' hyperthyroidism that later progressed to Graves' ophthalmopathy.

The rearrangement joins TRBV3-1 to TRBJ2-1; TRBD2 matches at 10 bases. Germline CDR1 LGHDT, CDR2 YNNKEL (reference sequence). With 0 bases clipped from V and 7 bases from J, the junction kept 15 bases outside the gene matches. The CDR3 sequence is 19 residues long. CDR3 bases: TGTGCCAGCAGCCAAGAAGGTAGCGGGGGGATCTCCGAGTTGAATGAGCAGTTCTTC. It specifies CASSQEGSGGISELNEQFF.

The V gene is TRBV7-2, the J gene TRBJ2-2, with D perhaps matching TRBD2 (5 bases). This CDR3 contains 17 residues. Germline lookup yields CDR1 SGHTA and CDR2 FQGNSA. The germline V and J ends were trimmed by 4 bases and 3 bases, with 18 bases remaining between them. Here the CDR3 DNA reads TGTGCCAGCAGCTCCAAGCTACGCGGGTTCTACACCGGGGAGCTGTTTTTT. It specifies CASSSKLRGFYTGELFF. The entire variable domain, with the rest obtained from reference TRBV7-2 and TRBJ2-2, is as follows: GAGVSQSPSNKVTEKGKDVELRCDPISGHTALYWYRQSLGQGLEFLIYFQGNSAPDKSGLPSDRFSAERTGGSVSTLTIQRTQQEDSAVYLCASSSKLRGFYTGELFFGEGSRLTVL.

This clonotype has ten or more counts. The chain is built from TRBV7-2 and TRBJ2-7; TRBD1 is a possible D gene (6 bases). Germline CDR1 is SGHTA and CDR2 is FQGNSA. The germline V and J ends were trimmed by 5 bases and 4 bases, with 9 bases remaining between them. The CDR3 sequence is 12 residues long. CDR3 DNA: TGTGCCAGCAGCCTGACAGGATACGAGCAGTACTTC. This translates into CASSLTGYEQYF.

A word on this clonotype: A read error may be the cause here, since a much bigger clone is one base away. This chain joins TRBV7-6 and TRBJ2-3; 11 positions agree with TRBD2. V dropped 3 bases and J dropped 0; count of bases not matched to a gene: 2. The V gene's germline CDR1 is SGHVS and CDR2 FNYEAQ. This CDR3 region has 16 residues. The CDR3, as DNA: TGTGCCAGCAGCTTGGGACTAGCGGATAGCACAGATACGCAGTATTTT. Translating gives CASSLGLADSTDTQYF.

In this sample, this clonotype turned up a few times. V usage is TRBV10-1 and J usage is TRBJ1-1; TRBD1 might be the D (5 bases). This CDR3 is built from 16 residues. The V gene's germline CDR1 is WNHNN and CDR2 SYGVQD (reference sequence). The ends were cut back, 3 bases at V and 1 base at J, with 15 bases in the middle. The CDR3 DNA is TGCGCCAGCAGTGACGGTTTTAGGGGCGAGAACACTGAAGCTTTCTTT. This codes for CASSDGFRGENTEAFF.

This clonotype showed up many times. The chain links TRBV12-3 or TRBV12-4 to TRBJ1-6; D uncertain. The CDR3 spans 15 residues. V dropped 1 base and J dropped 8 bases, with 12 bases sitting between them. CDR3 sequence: CASSLGRGGDSPLHF. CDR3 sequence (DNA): TGTGCCAGCAGTTTAGGTCGGGGAGGCGATTCACCCCTCCACTTT.

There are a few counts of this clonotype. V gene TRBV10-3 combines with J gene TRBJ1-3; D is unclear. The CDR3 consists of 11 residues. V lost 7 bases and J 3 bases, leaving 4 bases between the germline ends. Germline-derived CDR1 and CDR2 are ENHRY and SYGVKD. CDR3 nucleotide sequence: TGTGCCATCAAGGTTGGAAACACCATATATTTT. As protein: CAIKVGNTIYF.

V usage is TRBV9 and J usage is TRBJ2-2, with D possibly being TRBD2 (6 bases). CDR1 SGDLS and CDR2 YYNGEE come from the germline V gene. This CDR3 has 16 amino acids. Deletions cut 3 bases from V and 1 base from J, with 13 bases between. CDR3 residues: CASSAGGTQNTGELFF. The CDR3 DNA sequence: TGTGCCAGCAGCGCGGGCGGGACTCAGAACACCGGGGAGCTGTTTTTT.

CDR3 sequence: CASTGRGNSPLHF. CDR3 sequence (DNA): TGTGCCAGCACTGGACGGGGAAACTCACCCCTCCACTTT. The chain uses TRBV2 and TRBJ1-6; D ambiguous. This CDR3 spans 13 amino acids. Germline CDR1 is SNHLY and CDR2 is FYNNEI. Trimming stripped 7 bases from V and 10 bases from J, with 14 bases between.

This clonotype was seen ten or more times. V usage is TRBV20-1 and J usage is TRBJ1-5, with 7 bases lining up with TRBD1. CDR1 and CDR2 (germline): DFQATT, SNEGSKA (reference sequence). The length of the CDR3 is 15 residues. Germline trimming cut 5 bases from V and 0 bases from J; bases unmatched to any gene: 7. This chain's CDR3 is CSAAPTGLSNQPQHF. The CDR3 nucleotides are TGCAGTGCTGCCCCGACAGGGCTTAGCAATCAGCCCCAGCATTTT.

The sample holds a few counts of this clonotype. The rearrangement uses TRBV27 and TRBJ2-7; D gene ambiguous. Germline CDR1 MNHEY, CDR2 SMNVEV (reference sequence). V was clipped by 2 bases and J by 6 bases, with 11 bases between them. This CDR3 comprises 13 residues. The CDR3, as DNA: TGTGCCAGCAGTTTAATGTATGGAATCGAGCAGTACTTC. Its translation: CASSLMYGIEQYF.

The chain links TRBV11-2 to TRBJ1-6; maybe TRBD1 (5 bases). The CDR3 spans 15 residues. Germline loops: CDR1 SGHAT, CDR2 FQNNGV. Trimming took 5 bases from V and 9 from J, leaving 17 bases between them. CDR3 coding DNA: TGTGCCAGCAGCCCCGCCGGGACGAGGCGTTCACCCCTCCACTTT. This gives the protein CASSPAGTRRSPLHF.

CDR3 sequence: CSARDGTVGSNYGYTF. As DNA, the CDR3 is TGCAGTGCTAGAGACGGGACAGTGGGATCTAACTATGGCTACACCTTC. The chain has TRBV20-1 and TRBJ1-2, with 7 bases matching TRBD1. Germline assignment: CDR1 DFQATT and CDR2 SNEGSKA (reference sequence). Unmatched junction bases numbered 7, after V lost 0 bases and J lost 0 bases. The CDR3 contains 16 residues.

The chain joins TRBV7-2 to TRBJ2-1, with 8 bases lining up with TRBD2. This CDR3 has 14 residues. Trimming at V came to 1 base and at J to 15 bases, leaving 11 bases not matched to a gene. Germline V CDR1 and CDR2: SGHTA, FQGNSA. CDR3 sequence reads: CASSLGGLAFNLFF. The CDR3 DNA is TGTGCCAGCAGCTTAGGTGGACTAGCCTTTAATCTGTTCTTC. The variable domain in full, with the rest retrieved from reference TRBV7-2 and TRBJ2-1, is GAGVSQSPSNKVTEKGKDVELRCDPISGHTALYWYRQSLGQGLEFLIYFQGNSAPDKSGLPSDRFSAERTGGSVSTLTIQRTQQEDSAVYLCASSLGGLAFNLFFGPGTRLTVL.

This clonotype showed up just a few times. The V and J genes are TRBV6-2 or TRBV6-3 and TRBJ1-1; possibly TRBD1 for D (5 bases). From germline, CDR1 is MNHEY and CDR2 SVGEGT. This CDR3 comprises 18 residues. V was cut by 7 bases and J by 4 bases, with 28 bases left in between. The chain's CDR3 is CASISGSSWTIMGTEAFF. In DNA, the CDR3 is TGTGCCAGCATTTCAGGGTCCTCATGGACCATCATGGGCACTGAAGCTTTCTTT.